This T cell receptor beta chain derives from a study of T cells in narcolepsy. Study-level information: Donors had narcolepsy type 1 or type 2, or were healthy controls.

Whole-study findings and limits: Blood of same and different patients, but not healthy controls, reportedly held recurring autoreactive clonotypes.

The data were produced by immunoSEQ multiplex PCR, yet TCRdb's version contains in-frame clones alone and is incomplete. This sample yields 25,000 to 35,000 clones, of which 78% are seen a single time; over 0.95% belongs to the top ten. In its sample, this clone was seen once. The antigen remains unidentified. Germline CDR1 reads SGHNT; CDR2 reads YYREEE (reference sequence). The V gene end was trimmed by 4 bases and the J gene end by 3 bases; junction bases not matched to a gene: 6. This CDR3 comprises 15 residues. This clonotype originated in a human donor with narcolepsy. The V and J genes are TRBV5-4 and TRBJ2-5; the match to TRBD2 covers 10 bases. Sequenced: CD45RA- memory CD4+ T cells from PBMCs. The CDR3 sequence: CASSPAGGRKETQYF. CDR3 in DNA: TGTGCCAGCAGCCCAGCGGGGGGGCGAAAAGAGACCCAGTACTTC. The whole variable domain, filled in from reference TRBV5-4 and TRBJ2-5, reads ETGVTQSPTHLIKTRGQQVTLRCSSQSGHNTVSWYQQALGQGPQFIFQYYREEENGRGNFPPRFSGLQFPNYSSELNVNALELDDSALYLCASSPAGGRKETQYFGPGTRLLVL.